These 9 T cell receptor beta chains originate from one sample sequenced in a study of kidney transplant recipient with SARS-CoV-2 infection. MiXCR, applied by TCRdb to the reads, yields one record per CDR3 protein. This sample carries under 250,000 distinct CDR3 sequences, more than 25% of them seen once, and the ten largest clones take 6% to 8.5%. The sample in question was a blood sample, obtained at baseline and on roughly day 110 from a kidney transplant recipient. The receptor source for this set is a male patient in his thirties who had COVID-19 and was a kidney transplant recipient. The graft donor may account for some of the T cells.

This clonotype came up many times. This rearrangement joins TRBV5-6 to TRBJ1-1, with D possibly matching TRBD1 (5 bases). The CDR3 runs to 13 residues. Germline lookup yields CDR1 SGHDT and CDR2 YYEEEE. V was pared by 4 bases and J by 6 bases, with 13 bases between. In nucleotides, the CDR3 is TGTGCCAGCAGCGGCGGGACGCACGCTGAAGCTTTCTTT. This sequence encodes CASSGGTHAEAFF.

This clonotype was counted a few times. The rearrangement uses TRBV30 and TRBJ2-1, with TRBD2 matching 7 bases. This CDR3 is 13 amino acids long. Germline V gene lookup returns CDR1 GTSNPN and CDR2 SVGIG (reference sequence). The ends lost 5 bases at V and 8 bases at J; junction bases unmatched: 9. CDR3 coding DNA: TGTGCCTGGGGACTAGATAGGAGGGATGAGCAGTTCTTC. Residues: CAWGLDRRDEQFF.

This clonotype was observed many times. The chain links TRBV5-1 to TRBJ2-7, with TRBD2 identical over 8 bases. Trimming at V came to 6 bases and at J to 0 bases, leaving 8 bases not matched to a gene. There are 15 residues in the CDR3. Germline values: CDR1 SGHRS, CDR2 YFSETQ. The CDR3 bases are TGCGCCAGCACCACTGCGGGAGGCAGCTCCTACGAGCAGTACTTC. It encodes CASTTAGGSSYEQYF.

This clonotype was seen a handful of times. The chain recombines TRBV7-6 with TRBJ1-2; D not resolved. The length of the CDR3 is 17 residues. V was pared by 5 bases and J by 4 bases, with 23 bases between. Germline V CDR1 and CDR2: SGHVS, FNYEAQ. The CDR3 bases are TGTGCCAGCAGCGGTAAGGATGAATCTCGAAAGACCTATGGCTACACCTTC. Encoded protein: CASSGKDESRKTYGYTF.

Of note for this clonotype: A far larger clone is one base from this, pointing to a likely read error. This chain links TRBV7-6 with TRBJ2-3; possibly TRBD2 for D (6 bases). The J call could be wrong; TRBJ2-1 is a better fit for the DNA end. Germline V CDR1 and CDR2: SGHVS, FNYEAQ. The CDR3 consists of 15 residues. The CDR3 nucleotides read TGTGCCGGCAGCGTCCGGGATTGGGGGGACAATGAGCAGTTCTTC. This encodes CAGSVRDWGDNEQFF.

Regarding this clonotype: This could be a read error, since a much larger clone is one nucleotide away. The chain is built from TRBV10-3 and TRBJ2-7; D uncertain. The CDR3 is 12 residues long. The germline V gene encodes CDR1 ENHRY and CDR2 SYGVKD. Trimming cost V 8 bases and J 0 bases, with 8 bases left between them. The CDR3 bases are TGTGCCATCGAGAACAGCTCCTACGAGCAGTACTTC. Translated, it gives CAIENSSYEQYF.

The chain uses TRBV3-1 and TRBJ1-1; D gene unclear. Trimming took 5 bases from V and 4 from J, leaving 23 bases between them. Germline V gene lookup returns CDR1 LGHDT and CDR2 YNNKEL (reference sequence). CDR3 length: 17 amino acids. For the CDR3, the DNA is TGTGCCAGCAGCGGGTTCGGTCCCATTTCAATTCGCACTGAAGCTTTCTTT. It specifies CASSGFGPISIRTEAFF. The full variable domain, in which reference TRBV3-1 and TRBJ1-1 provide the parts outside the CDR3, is DTAVSQTPKYLVTQMGNDKSIKCEQNLGHDTMYWYKQDSKKFLKIMFSYNNKELIINETVPNRFSPKSPDKAHLNLHINSLELGDSAVYFCASSGFGPISIRTEAFFGQGTRLTVV.

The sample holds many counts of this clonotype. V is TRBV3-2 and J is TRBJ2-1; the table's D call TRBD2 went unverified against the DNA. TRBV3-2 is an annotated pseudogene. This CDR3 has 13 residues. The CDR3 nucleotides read TGTGCCAGCAGCCCGTCAGCGGGTATTGAGCAGTTCTTC. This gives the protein CASSPSAGIEQFF.

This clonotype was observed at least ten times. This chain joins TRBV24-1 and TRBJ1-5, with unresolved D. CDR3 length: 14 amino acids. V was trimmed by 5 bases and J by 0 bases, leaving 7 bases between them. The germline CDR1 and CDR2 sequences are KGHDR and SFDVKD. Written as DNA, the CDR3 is TGTGCCACCAGTGTTATTGATAGCAATCAGCCCCAGCATTTT. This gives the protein CATSVIDSNQPQHF.